The source of this TCR beta chain is a study of preoperative IRX-2 immunotherapy in early breast cancer. The method was immunoSEQ multiplex PCR; TCRdb's version includes in-frame clones alone and lacks a portion of them. The sample holds 95,000 to 100,000 clones, roughly 89% seen once. Stated treatment: preoperative locoregional IRX-2 cytokine immunotherapy. Patients received preoperative, locoregional IRX-2 cytokine immunotherapy in a phase Ib study. V lost 4 bases, J lost 2 bases, and 4 bases stayed unmatched. The CDR3 runs 15 residues. Germline CDR1 LNHDA, CDR2 SQIVND (reference sequence). The source of this sequence is a human donor with breast cancer. The genes are TRBV19 and TRBJ1-5, with TRBD1 matching 8 bases. The sample was tumor tissue, taken after IRX-2 immunotherapy. CDR3: CASSTGQAGNQPQHF. CDR3 nucleotide sequence: TGTGCCAGTAGTACGGGACAGGCGGGCAATCAGCCCCAGCATTTT.